This TCR beta chain stems from a study of spatial heterogeneity in lung cancer. Whole-study results and caveats: Tumors with more nonsynonymous mutations had more expanded intratumoral alpha and beta TCRs.

The time point was: sample taken at primary tumor resection. The donor group consisted of some 70 patients who had untreated, early-stage non-small cell lung cancer. The input material, whole RNA from tumor, nontumor lung or frozen PBMC, was sequenced unsorted. This clonotype was counted at least ten times. No antigen is known for it. The study tagged each TCR cDNA molecule with a unique molecular identifier. TCRdb re-called the 5' RACE reads through MiXCR, storing one row per CDR3 protein. The sample yields 11,000 or so distinct CDR3 sequences, more than 9.5% seen once. Germline V gene lookup returns CDR1 DFQATT and CDR2 SNEGSKA (reference sequence). Losses at the gene ends were 3 bases for V and 3 bases for J; bases not matched to a gene: 5. CDR3 size: 14 residues.

The chain couples TRBV20-1 to TRBJ2-1, with 7 bases lining up with TRBD2. Source: lung tumor tissue, taken at surgery. The source is a male donor with early-stage non-small cell lung cancer. CDR3 nucleotides: TGCAGTGCTAGCTGGCAGCGGGGCTACAATGAGCAGTTCTTC. As protein: CSASWQRGYNEQFF.